This entry lists 32 T cell receptor beta chains sequenced from one sample in a study of blood T cell repertoires in COVID-19 (TCRdb year 2020). Library preparation was by the immunoSEQ multiplex PCR assay. What TCRdb holds here is the immuneACCESS table cut down to in-frame rearrangements. Part of the clones is not present; checked against another copy, under half of the missing clones reflect an unresolved V gene, and the others are unexplained. The sample table holds 150,000 to 200,000 clones, of which over 75% were seen once. The biggest ten clones account for approximately 11% of the sample. The specimen sequenced was PBMCs or T cells enriched from blood (not recorded which). Source of these receptors: a man aged 50 or older who had recovered from COVID-19.

This clone is a singleton in its sample. The CDR3 nucleotides are TGCGCCAGCAGCCGCATAGGTCCGGGACTAGCGGTCCAAGAGACCCAGTACTTC. It translates to CASSRIGPGLAVQETQYF. V gene TRBV5-1 combines with J gene TRBJ2-5; 11 positions match TRBD2. The CDR3 is made up of 18 amino acids. Germline CDR1 is SGHRS and CDR2 is YFSETQ. Trimming at V came to 4 bases and at J to 1 base, leaving 12 bases not matched to a gene.

V usage is TRBV6-5 and J usage is TRBJ2-5; 7 bases fit TRBD1. Unmatched junction bases numbered 3, after V lost 4 bases and J lost 1 base. This CDR3 has 14 amino acids. In germline, CDR1 is MNHEY, CDR2 SVGAGI. CDR3: CASSFRDSQETQYF. CDR3 coding DNA: TGTGCCAGCAGTTTCCGGGACAGCCAAGAGACCCAGTACTTC.

This chain uses TRBV9 with TRBJ1-3; TRBD1 matches 7 bases. CDR1 SGDLS and CDR2 YYNGEE come from the germline V gene. The CDR3 is made up of 16 amino acids. With 4 bases clipped from V and 3 bases from J, the junction kept 10 bases outside the gene matches. In nucleotides, the CDR3 is TGTGCCAGCAGCACAGGCGAGGGGGCGGGTGGAAACACCATATATTTT. Protein: CASSTGEGAGGNTIYF.

The chain has TRBV5-5 and TRBJ1-2; D is perhaps TRBD1 (6 bases). The CDR3 sequence is 16 residues long. Germline values: CDR1 SGHKS, CDR2 YYEKEE (reference sequence). Trimming took off 3 bases at V and 4 bases at J, with 19 bases between the two ends. The CDR3 sequence is CASSSPDGTRLYGYTF. The CDR3, as DNA: TGTGCCAGCAGCTCACCCGACGGGACACGCCTCTATGGCTACACCTTC.

This chain joins TRBV28 and TRBJ2-3; D is uncertain. V lost 4 bases and J lost 4, with 3 bases in between. CDR1 and CDR2 from the germline V gene are MDHEN and SYDVKM. This CDR3 has 11 residues. CDR3 in amino acids: CASSSSDTQYF. In nucleotides, the CDR3 is TGTGCCAGCAGTTCCTCAGATACGCAGTATTTT.

The chain employs TRBV7-9 and TRBJ2-1; 10 bases match TRBD2. Trimming took 8 bases from V and 10 from J; bases not matched to a gene: 11. CDR3 length: 14 amino acids. Germline assignment: CDR1 SEHNR and CDR2 FQNEAQ (reference sequence). The CDR3 loop reads CASRGLAGEEEQFF. CDR3 DNA: TGTGCCAGCCGCGGGCTAGCGGGGGAGGAAGAGCAGTTCTTC.

This chain connects TRBV5-5 to TRBJ1-6; TRBD1 agrees at 10 bases. J lost 11 bases, V lost 1 base, and 9 bases had no gene match. The CDR3 has 16 amino acids. The V gene's germline CDR1 is SGHKS and CDR2 YYEKEE (reference sequence). The CDR3 nucleotides are TGTGCCAGCAGCTTGACCGGGACAGGGGACGGGGCACCCCTCCACTTT. This translates into CASSLTGTGDGAPLHF.

V usage is TRBV19 and J usage is TRBJ2-3; D is possibly TRBD1 (5 bases). From germline, CDR1 is LNHDA and CDR2 SQIVND (reference sequence). The CDR3 totals 14 residues. The V and J ends lost 6 bases and 2 bases respectively, with 12 bases between them. The chain's CDR3 is CASRSDKNTDTQYF. DNA of the CDR3: TGTGCCAGTAGATCGGACAAGAACACAGATACGCAGTATTTT.

This chain joins TRBV6-1 and TRBJ1-4; TRBD1 matches 8 bases. The CDR3 runs 15 residues. The germline V gene encodes CDR1 MNHNS and CDR2 SASEGT. V lost 1 base to trimming and J lost 10 bases; unmatched junction nucleotides: 8. CDR3 DNA: TGTGCCAGCAGTGAAGTTGGACAGGGAAAGGGAAAACTGTTTTTT. Its protein product is CASSEVGQGKGKLFF.

The chain uses TRBV5-1 and TRBJ2-5, with D unclear. The V end lost 3 bases, the J end lost 1 base, and 10 bases lay between the germline ends. The CDR3 has 14 amino acids. Germline CDR1 SGHRS, CDR2 YFSETQ. The CDR3 DNA sequence: TGCGCCAGCAGCTCGCAGGTAATCCAAGAGACCCAGTACTTC. This sequence encodes CASSSQVIQETQYF.

J is TRBJ2-1 and V is TRBV4-1; TRBD2 aligns across 8 bases. Germline values: CDR1 MGHRA, CDR2 YSYEKL. V gave up 0 bases and J gave up 2 bases; unmatched junction bases: 3. This CDR3 spans 16 amino acids. The CDR3 region has the DNA TGCGCCAGCAGCCAAGAAGCGGGGGCAACCTACAATGAGCAGTTCTTC. It translates to CASSQEAGATYNEQFF.

The chain recombines TRBV9 with TRBJ2-1; 8 bases align to TRBD2. The length of the CDR3 is 16 residues. V lost 7 bases, J lost 7 bases, and 16 bases stayed unmatched. From germline, CDR1 is SGDLS and CDR2 YYNGEE. DNA of the CDR3: TGTGCCAGCCGCGCCACCGGGGGGGCGGGGGGTAATGAGCAGTTCTTC. Protein: CASRATGGAGGNEQFF.

V usage is TRBV19 and J usage is TRBJ1-4, with 8 bases matching TRBD1. Trimming took 4 bases from V and 7 from J; bases not matched to a gene: 8. This CDR3 has 15 residues. CDR1 is LNHDA, CDR2 SQIVND, per germline (reference sequence). CDR3 sequence: CASSTQGAIGEKLFF. Here the CDR3 DNA reads TGTGCCAGTAGTACCCAGGGGGCGATAGGTGAAAAACTGTTTTTT.

The rearrangement uses TRBV6-5 and TRBJ2-7; 9 bases align to TRBD1. In germline, CDR1 is MNHEY, CDR2 SVGAGI. The CDR3 is 15 amino acids. V shed 0 bases, J shed 3 bases, and the junction held 3 bases outside the gene matches. CDR3 sequence reads: CASSYSDRGHYEQYF. CDR3 DNA: TGTGCCAGCAGTTACTCGGACAGGGGCCACTACGAGCAGTACTTC.

This clone was seen a single time. This chain connects TRBV7-9 to TRBJ2-1; TRBD1 matches at 8 bases. V trimming: 5 bases; J trimming: 7 bases; junction bases outside the gene matches: 10. The CDR3 consists of 15 residues. Germline loops: CDR1 SEHNR, CDR2 FQNEAQ (reference sequence). CDR3 amino acids: CASSPRTGYENEQFF. The CDR3 nucleotides read TGTGCCAGCAGCCCGAGGACAGGGTACGAGAATGAGCAGTTCTTC. Filled out from reference TRBV7-9 and TRBJ2-1, the complete variable domain reads DTGVSQNPRHKITKRGQNVTFRCDPISEHNRLYWYRQTLGQGPEFLTYFQNEAQLEKSRLLSDRFSAERPKGSFSTLEIQRTEQGDSAMYLCASSPRTGYENEQFFGPGTRLTVL.

In the case of this clone: At one end, the junction sequence differs from germline, possibly due to a read error. CDR3 sequence reads: CASSLGPERDF. DNA of the CDR3: TGCGCCAGCAGCTTGGGGCCCGAGAGGGACTTC. This chain joins TRBV5-1 and TRBJ2-5; the D gene is possibly TRBD2 (5 bases). Germline CDR1 SGHRS, CDR2 YFSETQ. This CDR3 comprises 11 residues.

CDR3 loop: CATSRGTGYGYTF. The CDR3 nucleotides read TGTGCCACCAGCAGAGGAACAGGGTATGGCTACACCTTC. V usage is TRBV15 and J usage is TRBJ1-2; the D gene is possibly TRBD1 (6 bases). The CDR3 contains 13 residues. V lost 1 base and J 5 bases, leaving 8 bases between the germline ends. From germline, CDR1 is LNHNV and CDR2 YYDKDF (reference sequence).

This chain uses TRBV19 with TRBJ1-6; perhaps TRBD1 as D (6 bases). Germline CDR1 reads LNHDA; CDR2 reads SQIVND (reference sequence). The CDR3 covers 12 residues. V lost 8 bases and J 8 bases, leaving 10 bases between the germline ends. CDR3 sequence (DNA): TGTGCCAGTGGGACATGGGATTCACCCCTCCACTTT. It encodes CASGTWDSPLHF.

The gene calls are TRBV5-1 and TRBJ2-5, with a tentative D call TRBD1 (6 bases). From germline, CDR1 is SGHRS and CDR2 YFSETQ. Trimming removed 2 bases at V and 2 bases at J, with 10 bases between. This CDR3 comprises 14 residues. The CDR3 is CASSFGQPQETQYF. The CDR3 nucleotides are TGCGCCAGCAGCTTCGGACAGCCTCAAGAGACCCAGTACTTC.

The gene calls are TRBV19 and TRBJ1-2; 12 nucleotides agree with TRBD1. CDR3 length: 13 residues. V lost 8 bases to trimming and J lost 7 bases; unmatched junction nucleotides: 5. The germline V gene encodes CDR1 LNHDA and CDR2 SQIVND (reference sequence). The CDR3 DNA reads TGTGCCAGTTGGGACAGGGGGCTGAGTGGCTACACCTTC. It translates to CASWDRGLSGYTF.

The chain joins TRBV2 to TRBJ1-6, with 11 bases lining up with TRBD1. CDR1 is SNHLY, CDR2 FYNNEI, per germline. Trimming removed 7 bases from V and 9 bases from J; junction bases left unmatched: 5. The CDR3 length is 14 residues. The CDR3 here is CASKYGTGGSPLHF. The CDR3 DNA follows: TGTGCCAGCAAGTACGGGACAGGGGGTTCACCCCTCCACTTT.

The chain employs TRBV5-1 and TRBJ1-3; D is uncertain. Germline CDR1 reads SGHRS; CDR2 reads YFSETQ. The V gene lost 0 bases and the J gene lost 2 bases, with 12 bases spanning the gap. This CDR3 spans 16 amino acids. The CDR3 DNA reads TGCGCCAGCAGCTTGGGTCCCAACGGGGCTGGAAACACCATATATTTT. Encoded protein: CASSLGPNGAGNTIYF.

This clone has only one observation. This chain uses TRBV11-2 with TRBJ2-5, with D perhaps matching TRBD1 (5 bases). Germline CDR1 reads SGHAT; CDR2 reads FQNNGV. Trimming removed 2 bases at V and 2 bases at J, with 9 bases between. The CDR3 loop spans 14 amino acids. The CDR3 region has the DNA TGTGCCAGCAGCTTATGGCAGGGACAAGAGACCCAGTACTTC. Protein sequence: CASSLWQGQETQYF. The whole variable domain, filled in from reference TRBV11-2 and TRBJ2-5, reads EAGVAQSPRYKIIEKRQSVAFWCNPISGHATLYWYQQILGQGPKLLIQFQNNGVVDDSQLPKDRFSAERLKGVDSTLKIQPAKLEDSAVYLCASSLWQGQETQYFGPGTRLLVL.

This sequence joins TRBV24-1 and TRBJ2-1; D possibly corresponds to TRBD1 (6 bases). The germline CDR1 and CDR2 sequences are KGHDR and SFDVKD. The CDR3 is made up of 14 amino acids. With 1 base removed from V and 6 bases from J, the gap between germline ends came to 9 bases. The CDR3 bases are TGTGCCACCAGTGATTTAGCAGGGGTCAATGAGCAGTTCTTC. Its translation is CATSDLAGVNEQFF.

V is TRBV6-5 and J is TRBJ1-1; D remains ambiguous. The V gene lost 0 bases and the J gene lost 1 base, with 6 bases spanning the gap. CDR1 and CDR2 from the germline V gene are MNHEY and SVGAGI. CDR3 length: 14 residues. CDR3 protein: CASSYSRRNTEAFF. Here the CDR3 DNA reads TGTGCCAGCAGTTACTCGAGGCGGAACACTGAAGCTTTCTTT.

This clone was seen only a few times. The rearrangement links TRBV18 to TRBJ2-5, with 9 bases lining up with TRBD2. J was trimmed by 6 bases and V by 3 bases; bases with no gene match: 2. From germline, CDR1 is KGHSH and CDR2 LQKENI. The CDR3 runs to 13 residues. CDR3 amino acids: CASSPGLAKTQYF. The CDR3, as DNA: TGTGCCAGCTCACCCGGACTAGCGAAGACCCAGTACTTC. The whole variable domain, remainder taken from reference TRBV18 and TRBJ2-5, is NAGVMQNPRHLVRRRGQEARLRCSPMKGHSHVYWYRQLPEEGLKFMVYLQKENIIDESGMPKERFSAEFPKEGPSILRIQQVVRGDSAAYFCASSPGLAKTQYFGPGTRLLVL.

The gene calls are TRBV11-2 and TRBJ2-1, with 7 bases aligning to TRBD1. CDR1 is SGHAT, CDR2 FQNNGV, per germline. V dropped 5 bases and J dropped 7; count of bases not matched to a gene: 11. The length of the CDR3 is 15 residues. CDR3 nucleotide sequence: TGTGCCAGCAGCGGTACAGGGGCCCTTTTGAATGAGCAGTTCTTC. Translated: CASSGTGALLNEQFF. Full variable domain (missing parts from reference TRBV11-2 and TRBJ2-1): EAGVAQSPRYKIIEKRQSVAFWCNPISGHATLYWYQQILGQGPKLLIQFQNNGVVDDSQLPKDRFSAERLKGVDSTLKIQPAKLEDSAVYLCASSGTGALLNEQFFGPGTRLTVL.

The rearrangement uses TRBV27 and TRBJ2-7, with D tentatively TRBD1 (5 bases). This CDR3 has 14 amino acids. The V end lost 6 bases, the J end lost 7 bases, and 19 bases lay between the germline ends. CDR1 and CDR2 from the germline V gene are MNHEY and SMNVEV (reference sequence). The DNA for the CDR3 is TGTGCCAGCAGGGCCCAGGGTCTTTTTGGGGAGCAGTACTTC. Protein product: CASRAQGLFGEQYF.

V gene TRBV5-5 combines with J gene TRBJ2-2; possible D gene TRBD1, 5 bases. The CDR3 sequence is 13 residues long. The V end was cut by 0 bases, the J end by 13 bases, with 13 bases between. Germline lookup yields CDR1 SGHKS and CDR2 YYEKEE (reference sequence). CDR3 in amino acids: CASSLGYTGRLFF. The CDR3 nucleotides are TGTGCCAGCAGCTTGGGGTATACAGGAAGGCTGTTTTTT.

V gene TRBV4-1 combines with J gene TRBJ1-2, with 7 bases fitting TRBD1. This CDR3 is 14 amino acids long. With 0 bases clipped from V and 8 bases from J, the junction kept 6 bases outside the gene matches. Germline V lookup: CDR1 MGHRA, CDR2 YSYEKL. As DNA, the CDR3 is TGCGCCAGCAGCCAAGAAGAGGGGGCAAGGGGCTACACCTTC. Its protein product is CASSQEEGARGYTF.

The V gene is TRBV12-3 or TRBV12-4, the J gene TRBJ2-5; D is possibly TRBD2 (5 bases). The V and J ends lost 7 bases and 9 bases respectively, with 18 bases between them. The CDR3 sequence is 13 residues long. In DNA form, the CDR3 reads TGTGCCAGCAACCCAGCGGTACCTGGGCCCCAGTACTTC. It translates to CASNPAVPGPQYF.

This chain connects TRBV6-5 to TRBJ1-1; 8 positions agree with TRBD1. CDR1 MNHEY and CDR2 SVGAGI come from the germline V gene. V lost 8 bases, J lost 3 bases, and 8 bases stayed unmatched. This CDR3 region has 14 residues. CDR3: CASGHRGRHTEAFF. Written as DNA, the CDR3 is TGTGCCAGCGGTCACAGGGGGAGGCACACTGAAGCTTTCTTT.